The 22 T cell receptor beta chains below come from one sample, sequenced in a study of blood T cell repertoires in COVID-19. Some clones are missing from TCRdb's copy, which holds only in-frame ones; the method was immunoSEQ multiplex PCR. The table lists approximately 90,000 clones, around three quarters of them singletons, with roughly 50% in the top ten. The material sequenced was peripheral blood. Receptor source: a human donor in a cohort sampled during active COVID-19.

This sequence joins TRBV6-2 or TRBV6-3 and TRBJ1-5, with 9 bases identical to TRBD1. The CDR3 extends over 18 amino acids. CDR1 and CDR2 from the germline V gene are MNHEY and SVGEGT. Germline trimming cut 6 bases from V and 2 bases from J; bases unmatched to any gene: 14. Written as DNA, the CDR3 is TGTGCCAGCAGCTTAAGAGGGACAGGGTCTAACGGCAATCAGCCCCAGCATTTT. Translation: CASSLRGTGSNGNQPQHF.

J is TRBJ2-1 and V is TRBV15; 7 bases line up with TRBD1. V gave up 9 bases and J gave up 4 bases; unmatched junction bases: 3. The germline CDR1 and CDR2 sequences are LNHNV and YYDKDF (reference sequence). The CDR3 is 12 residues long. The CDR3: CATGDRYNEQFF. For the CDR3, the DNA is TGTGCCACAGGGGACAGATACAATGAGCAGTTCTTC.

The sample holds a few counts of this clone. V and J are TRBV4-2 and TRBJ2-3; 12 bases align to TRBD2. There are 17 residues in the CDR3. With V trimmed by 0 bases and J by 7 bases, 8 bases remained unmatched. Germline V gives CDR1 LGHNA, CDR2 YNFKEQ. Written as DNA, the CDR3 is TGTGCCAGCAGCCAAGAACTTTCGGGACTAGCGGGCCATACGCAGTATTTT. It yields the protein CASSQELSGLAGHTQYF.

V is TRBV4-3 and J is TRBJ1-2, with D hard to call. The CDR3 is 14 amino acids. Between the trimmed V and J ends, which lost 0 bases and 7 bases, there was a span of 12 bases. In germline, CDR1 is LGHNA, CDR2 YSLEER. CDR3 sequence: CASSQEGGIGGYTF. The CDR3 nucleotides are TGCGCCAGCAGCCAAGAAGGAGGGATAGGTGGCTACACCTTC.

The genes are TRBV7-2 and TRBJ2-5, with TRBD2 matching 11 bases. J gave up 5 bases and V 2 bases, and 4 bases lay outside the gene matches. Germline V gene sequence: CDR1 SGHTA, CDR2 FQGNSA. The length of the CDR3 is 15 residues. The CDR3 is CASSLTSGSVETQYF. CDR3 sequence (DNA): TGTGCCAGCAGCTTAACTAGCGGGAGCGTCGAGACCCAGTACTTC.

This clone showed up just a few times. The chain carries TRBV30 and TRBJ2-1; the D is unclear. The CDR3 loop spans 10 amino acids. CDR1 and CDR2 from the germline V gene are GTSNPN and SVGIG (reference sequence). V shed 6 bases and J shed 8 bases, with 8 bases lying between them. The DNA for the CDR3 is TGTGCCTGTACCCCGGATGAGCAGTTCTTC. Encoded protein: CACTPDEQFF.

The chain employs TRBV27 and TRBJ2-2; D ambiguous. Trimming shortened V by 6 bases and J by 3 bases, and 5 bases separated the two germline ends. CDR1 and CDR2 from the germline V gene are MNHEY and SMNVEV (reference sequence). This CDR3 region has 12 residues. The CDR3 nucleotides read TGTGCCAGCAGCAGTCACACCGGGGAGCTGTTTTTT. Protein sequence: CASSSHTGELFF.

CDR3 protein: CASRGGLGTDTQYF. The CDR3 DNA reads as TGCGCCAGCAGGGGAGGACTAGGCACAGATACGCAGTATTTT. The V gene is TRBV5-1, the J gene TRBJ2-3, with 7 bases lining up with TRBD2. The length of the CDR3 is 14 residues. Germline trimming cut 5 bases from V and 1 base from J; bases unmatched to any gene: 4. Germline loops: CDR1 SGHRS, CDR2 YFSETQ.

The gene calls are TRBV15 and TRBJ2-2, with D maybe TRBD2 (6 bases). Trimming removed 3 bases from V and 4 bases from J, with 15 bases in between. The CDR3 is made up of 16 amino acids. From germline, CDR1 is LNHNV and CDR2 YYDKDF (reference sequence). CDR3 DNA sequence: TGTGCCACCAGCAGGGGGGGAACGGGAGTCACCGGGGAGCTGTTTTTT. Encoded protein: CATSRGGTGVTGELFF.

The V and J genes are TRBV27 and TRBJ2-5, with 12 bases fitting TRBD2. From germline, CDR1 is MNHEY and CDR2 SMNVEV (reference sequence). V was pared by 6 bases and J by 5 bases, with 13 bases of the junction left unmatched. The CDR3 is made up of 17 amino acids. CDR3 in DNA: TGTGCCAGCAGGGCGACTAGCGGGAGCCCCCTTGTCGAGACCCAGTACTTC. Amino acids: CASRATSGSPLVETQYF.

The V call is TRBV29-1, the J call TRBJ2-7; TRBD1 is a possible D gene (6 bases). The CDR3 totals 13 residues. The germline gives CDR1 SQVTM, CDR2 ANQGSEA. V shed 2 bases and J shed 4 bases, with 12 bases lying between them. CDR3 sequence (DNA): TGCAGCGTTGAAATTTCCAGGGGTTACGAGCAGTACTTC. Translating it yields CSVEISRGYEQYF.

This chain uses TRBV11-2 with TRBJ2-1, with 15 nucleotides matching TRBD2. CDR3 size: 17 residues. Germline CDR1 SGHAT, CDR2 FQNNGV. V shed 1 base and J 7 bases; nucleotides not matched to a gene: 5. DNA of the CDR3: TGTGCCAGCAGCTTAGTGGGTGGGACTAGCGGGAGGAATGAGCAGTTCTTC. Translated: CASSLVGGTSGRNEQFF.

CDR3 DNA sequence: TGTGCCAGTAGTATAGTGGCGGGAGCTTTATACGAGCAGTACTTC. Protein: CASSIVAGALYEQYF. The chain joins TRBV19 to TRBJ2-7, with 7 nucleotides matching TRBD2. The CDR3 is made up of 15 amino acids. Trimming removed 1 base from V and 4 bases from J; junction bases left unmatched: 7. Germline V gene data show CDR1 as LNHDA and CDR2 as SQIVND (reference sequence).

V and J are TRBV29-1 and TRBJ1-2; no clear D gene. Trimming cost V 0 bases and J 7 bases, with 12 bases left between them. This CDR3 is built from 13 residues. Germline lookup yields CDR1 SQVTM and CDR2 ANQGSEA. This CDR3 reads CSVEDIESAGYTF. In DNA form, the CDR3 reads TGCAGCGTTGAAGATATCGAGAGTGCTGGCTACACCTTC.

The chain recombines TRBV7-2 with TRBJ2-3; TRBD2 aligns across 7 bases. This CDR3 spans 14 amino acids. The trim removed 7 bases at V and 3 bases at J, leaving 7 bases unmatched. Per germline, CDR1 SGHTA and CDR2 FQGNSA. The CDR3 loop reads CASTTSARTDTQYF. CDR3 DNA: TGTGCCAGCACAACTAGCGCCCGAACAGATACGCAGTATTTT. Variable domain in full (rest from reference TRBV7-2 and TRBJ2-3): GAGVSQSPSNKVTEKGKDVELRCDPISGHTALYWYRQSLGQGLEFLIYFQGNSAPDKSGLPSDRFSAERTGGSVSTLTIQRTQQEDSAVYLCASTTSARTDTQYFGPGTRLTVL.

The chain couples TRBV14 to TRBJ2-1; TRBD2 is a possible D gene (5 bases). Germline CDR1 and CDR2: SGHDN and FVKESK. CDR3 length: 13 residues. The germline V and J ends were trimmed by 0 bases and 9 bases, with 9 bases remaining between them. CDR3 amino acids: CASSQDWESEQFF. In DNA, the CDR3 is TGTGCCAGCAGCCAAGATTGGGAGTCTGAGCAGTTCTTC.

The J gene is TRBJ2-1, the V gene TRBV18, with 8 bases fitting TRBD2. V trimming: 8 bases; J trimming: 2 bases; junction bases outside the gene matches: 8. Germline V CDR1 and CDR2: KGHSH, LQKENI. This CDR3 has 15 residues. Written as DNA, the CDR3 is TGTGCCAGCATAAAGGCGGGAGGAACCTACAATGAGCAGTTCTTC. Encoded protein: CASIKAGGTYNEQFF.

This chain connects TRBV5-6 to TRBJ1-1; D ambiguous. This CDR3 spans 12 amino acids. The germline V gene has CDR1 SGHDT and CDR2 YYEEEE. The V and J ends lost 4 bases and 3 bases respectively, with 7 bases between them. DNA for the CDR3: TGTGCCAGCAGCCGCCTATACACTGAAGCTTTCTTT. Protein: CASSRLYTEAFF.

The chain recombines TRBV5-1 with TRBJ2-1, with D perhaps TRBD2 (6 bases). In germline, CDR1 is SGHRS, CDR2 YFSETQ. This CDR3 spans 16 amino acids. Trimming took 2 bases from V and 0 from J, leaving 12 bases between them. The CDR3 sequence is CASSFRGTSSYNEQFF. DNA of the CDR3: TGCGCCAGCAGCTTCCGCGGGACCAGCTCCTACAATGAGCAGTTCTTC.

The CDR3, as DNA: TGCGCCACCAATCAGGGGCCCGGCTACACCTTC. Translating it yields CATNQGPGYTF. The rearrangement links TRBV10-1 to TRBJ1-2; the D gene is possibly TRBD1 (6 bases). The CDR3 spans 11 residues. Looked up from germline, CDR1 is WNHNN and CDR2 is SYGVQD (reference sequence). V lost 10 bases to trimming and J lost 8 bases, with 14 bases between them.

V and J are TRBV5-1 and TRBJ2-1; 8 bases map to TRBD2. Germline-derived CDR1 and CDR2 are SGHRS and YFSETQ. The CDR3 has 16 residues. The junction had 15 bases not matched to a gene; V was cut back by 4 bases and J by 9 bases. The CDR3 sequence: CASSRGLVGRGREQFF. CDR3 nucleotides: TGCGCCAGCAGCCGGGGACTAGTTGGTCGTGGCCGTGAGCAGTTCTTC.

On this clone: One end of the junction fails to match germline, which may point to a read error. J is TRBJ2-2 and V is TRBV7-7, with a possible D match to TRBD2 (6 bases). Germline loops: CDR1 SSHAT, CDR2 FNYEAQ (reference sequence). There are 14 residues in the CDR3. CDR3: CASSLARGAGELFF. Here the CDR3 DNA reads TGTGCTAGCAGCTTAGCGCGCGGGGCCGGGGAGCTGTTTTTT.